The 17 T cell receptor beta chains listed next were all sequenced from one sample in a study of CD8+CD57+ T cells in acquired aplastic anemia. All patients picked for sequencing had shown, by flow cytometry, an expansion of CD8+CD57+ cells. Using genomic DNA as the template, TCR beta VDJ and CDR3 profiling was carried out. A single record per CDR3 protein comes from TCRdb applying MiXCR to the reads. The sample holds fewer than 200,000 distinct CDR3 sequences; about 70% are singletons and the top ten take about 50%. Sequencing used sorted CD4+, CD8+, or CD8+CD57+ T cells (not recorded which) from PBMCs. Source of these receptors: a human donor with aplastic anemia.

This chain links TRBV10-3 with TRBJ2-1; 12 bases map to TRBD2. With V trimmed by 0 bases and J by 15 bases, 12 bases remained unmatched. The V gene's germline CDR1 is ENHRY and CDR2 SYGVKD. This CDR3 region has 16 residues. The CDR3 coding sequence is TGTGCCATCAGTGAGTCGGCGGCTAGCGGGGGGGGTAGGGCGTTCTTC. Its protein is CAISESAASGGGRAFF.

The V call is TRBV5-1, the J call TRBJ2-7; 9 bases line up with TRBD1. CDR1 and CDR2 (germline): SGHRS, YFSETQ. V trimming: 6 bases; J trimming: 4 bases; junction bases outside the gene matches: 2. This CDR3 region has 12 residues. The CDR3 reads CASKQGAYEQYF. The CDR3 nucleotides read TGCGCCAGCAAACAGGGGGCGTACGAGCAGTACTTC. The whole variable domain, remainder taken from reference TRBV5-1 and TRBJ2-7, is KAGVTQTPRYLIKTRGQQVTLSCSPISGHRSVSWYQQTPGQGLQFLFEYFSETQRNKGNFPGRFSGRQFSNSRSEMNVSTLELGDSALYLCASKQGAYEQYFGPGTRLTVT.

This rearrangement joins TRBV7-9 to TRBJ2-1; D call uncertain. Germline assignment: CDR1 SEHNR and CDR2 FQNEAQ (reference sequence). V was trimmed by 0 bases and J by 7 bases, leaving 13 bases between them. The CDR3 totals 15 residues. The DNA for the CDR3 is TGTGCCAGCAGCTTAGCACATCTCGAAGCAAATGAGCAGTTCTTC. Translation: CASSLAHLEANEQFF.

This sequence joins TRBV12-3 or TRBV12-4 and TRBJ1-5, with D uncertain. This CDR3 is 12 amino acids long. V was shortened by 1 base and J by 7 bases, with 5 bases between the two germline ends. CDR3 region: CASSLDVQPQHF. CDR3 nucleotide sequence: TGTGCCAGCAGTTTAGACGTCCAGCCCCAGCATTTT.

The rearrangement links TRBV10-3 to TRBJ2-3; 14 bases map to TRBD2. Germline assignment: CDR1 ENHRY and CDR2 SYGVKD. Germline trimming cut 6 bases from V and 0 bases from J; bases unmatched to any gene: 2. CDR3 length: 16 residues. The CDR3 protein is CAIRRTSGGSTDTQYF. Here the CDR3 DNA reads TGTGCCATCAGACGGACTAGCGGGGGGAGCACAGATACGCAGTATTTT.

The DNA for the CDR3 is TGCGCCAGCGGGGGGGGGGGAAGGAACACTGAAGCTTTCTTT. Translating it yields CASGGGGRNTEAFF. The chain carries TRBV5-1 and TRBJ1-1, with TRBD1 as a possible D gene (5 bases). V was trimmed by 7 bases and J by 1 base, leaving 14 bases between them. CDR1 and CDR2 (germline): SGHRS, YFSETQ. The CDR3 has 14 amino acids.

J is TRBJ1-4 and V is TRBV29-1; TRBD1 is a possible D gene (5 bases). CDR3 length: 13 residues. In germline, CDR1 is SQVTM, CDR2 ANQGSEA. Trimming removed 5 bases from V and 2 bases from J, with 9 bases in between. The CDR3 DNA reads as TGCAGCGTTACGGGGGTGACTAATGAAAAACTGTTTTTT. Its translation: CSVTGVTNEKLFF. Complete variable domain (other parts from reference TRBV29-1 and TRBJ1-4): SAVISQKPSRDICQRGTSLTIQCQVDSQVTMMFWYRQQPGQSLTLIATANQGSEATYESGFVIDKFPISRPNLTFSTLTVSNMSPEDSSIYLCSVTGVTNEKLFFGSGTQLSVL.

The chain recombines TRBV12-3 or TRBV12-4 with TRBJ2-7; 8 bases map to TRBD2. The CDR3 length is 13 residues. V shed 6 bases and J 7 bases; nucleotides not matched to a gene: 8. The CDR3 coding sequence is TGTGCCAGCAGGGGGACTAGTCTCCGAGAGCAGTACTTC. Translation gives CASRGTSLREQYF.

To note about this clonotype: The junction differs from germline at one of its ends, possibly a read error. The chain employs TRBV10-3 and TRBJ2-3; 11 nucleotides match TRBD2. The V gene's germline CDR1 is ENHRY and CDR2 SYGVKD. The CDR3 loop spans 14 amino acids. Written as DNA, the CDR3 is TGTGCCAGCAGTCTGACTAGCGGGGATAGCCAGCAGTATTTT. Residues: CASSLTSGDSQQYF.

CDR3 nucleotide sequence: TGTGCCAGCAGTCAAGACCTAACCGGGACTAGCGGGAGGGGTGCAGATACGCAGTATTTT. Residues: CASSQDLTGTSGRGADTQYF. The rearrangement joins TRBV7-3 to TRBJ2-3; TRBD2 matches 16 bases. This CDR3 spans 20 amino acids. Trimming cost V 6 bases and J 4 bases; bases outside gene matches: 16. Looked up from germline, CDR1 is SGHTA and CDR2 is FQGTGA.

CDR3 in DNA: TGCAGTGCAGGGGGCGGGGAGCTGTTTTTT. Translating gives CSAGGGELFF. This sequence joins TRBV20-1 and TRBJ2-2, with D possibly matching TRBD1 (6 bases). Deletions cut 6 bases from V and 7 bases from J, with 6 bases between. There are 10 residues in the CDR3. Germline V gene sequence: CDR1 DFQATT, CDR2 SNEGSKA (reference sequence).

The rearrangement links TRBV9 to TRBJ2-1, with D possibly being TRBD1 (7 bases). Trimming cost V 4 bases and J 5 bases, with 16 bases left between them. Per the germline V gene, CDR1 is SGDLS and CDR2 is YYNGEE. The CDR3 is 15 amino acids. Here the CDR3 DNA reads TGTGCCAGCAGCACGGCGGGACAGACAAACAATGAGCAGTTCTTC. It encodes CASSTAGQTNNEQFF.

As regards this clonotype: Relative to the germline gene, one junction end is altered; a read error may explain this. The chain couples TRBV19 to TRBJ2-7; tentatively, D is TRBD1 or TRBD2 (6 bases each). CDR3 length: 14 residues. Germline assignment: CDR1 LNHDA and CDR2 SQIVND (reference sequence). Written as DNA, the CDR3 is TGTGCCAGCAGTTACGAGGGGGGCTCCTACGAGCAGCACTTC. Protein product: CASSYEGGSYEQHF.

This clonotype was counted a few times. The V call is TRBV29-1, the J call TRBJ2-7; D is undetermined. The CDR3 loop spans 12 amino acids. Germline V CDR1 and CDR2: SQVTM, ANQGSEA. V was clipped by 6 bases and J by 2 bases, with 11 bases between them. The chain's CDR3 is CSVLDGTYEQYF. CDR3 coding DNA: TGCAGCGTCCTAGACGGTACCTACGAGCAGTACTTC.

This clonotype was seen a few times. This chain connects TRBV2 to TRBJ2-1; D is uncertain. The CDR3 consists of 13 residues. Germline-derived CDR1 and CDR2 are SNHLY and FYNNEI. Deletions cut 2 bases from V and 4 bases from J, with 6 bases between. The CDR3 DNA sequence: TGTGCCAGCAGTGAAAGAGCATACAATGAGCAGTTCTTC. This translates into CASSERAYNEQFF.

This sequence joins TRBV7-2 and TRBJ2-5; D might be TRBD1 or TRBD2, each matching 5 bases. CDR3 length: 13 residues. Germline CDR1 is SGHTA and CDR2 is FQGNSA. V lost 8 bases, J lost 5 bases, and 15 bases lay in between. CDR3 loop: CASGQRGRETQYF. In DNA, the CDR3 is TGTGCCAGCGGTCAGAGGGGACGGGAGACCCAGTACTTC.

The J gene is TRBJ2-7, the V gene TRBV29-1, with D perhaps TRBD1 (6 bases). The CDR3 extends over 11 amino acids. Germline V lookup: CDR1 SQVTM, CDR2 ANQGSEA. Trimming took 7 bases from V and 3 from J, leaving 10 bases between them. DNA for the CDR3: TGCAGCGCTTGGACAGACTACGAGCAGTACTTC. This sequence encodes CSAWTDYEQYF.